Below are 26 T cell receptor beta chains sequenced from a single sample in a study of CD8 T cells in Susac syndrome. cDNA came from around 0.54 to 1 ug RNA primed by random hexamers. TCRdb itself ran the immunoSEQ multiplex PCR reads through MiXCR, one entry per CDR3 protein. The sample has some 110,000 distinct CDR3 sequences, more than 80% seen once; the top ten hold approximately 0.31%. The sequencing sample was made of CD8+ T cells from PBMCs. The receptor source for this set is a human donor with multiple sclerosis.

This rearrangement joins TRBV7-9 to TRBJ2-7; possible D gene TRBD2, 6 bases. The germline V and J ends were trimmed by 0 bases and 3 bases, with 6 bases remaining between them. Germline V lookup: CDR1 SEHNR, CDR2 FQNEAQ (reference sequence). The CDR3 consists of 13 residues. In nucleotides, the CDR3 is TGTGCCAGCAGCTTAGCGGGGGGCTACGAGCAGTACTTC. It translates to CASSLAGGYEQYF.

This clonotype was counted between two and nine times. The chain combines TRBV27 with TRBJ1-1; D uncertain. CDR3 length: 12 amino acids. In germline, CDR1 is MNHEY, CDR2 SMNVEV (reference sequence). V was trimmed by 5 bases and J by 7 bases, leaving 11 bases between them. CDR3 amino acids: CASSVGGSEAFF. The CDR3 nucleotides are TGTGCCAGCAGTGTGGGAGGTAGTGAAGCTTTCTTT.

CDR3 amino acids: CASSLQGANTEAFF. Here the CDR3 DNA reads TGTGCCAGCAGCTTACAGGGTGCGAACACTGAAGCTTTCTTT. The chain carries TRBV5-6 and TRBJ1-1, with TRBD1 as a possible D gene (6 bases). Germline CDR1 and CDR2: SGHDT and YYEEEE. Trimming pared 2 bases from V and 1 base from J, leaving 9 bases between. The CDR3 extends over 14 amino acids.

The J gene is TRBJ2-5, the V gene TRBV7-2, with TRBD1 matching 8 bases. The CDR3 has 15 residues. V gave up 4 bases and J gave up 2 bases; unmatched junction bases: 6. Germline CDR1 reads SGHTA; CDR2 reads FQGNSA. CDR3 sequence (DNA): TGTGCCAGCAGCTCAACAGGGGGTCGGCAAGAGACCCAGTACTTC. Its protein product is CASSSTGGRQETQYF. Supplemented by reference TRBV7-2 and TRBJ2-5, the full variable domain reads GAGVSQSPSNKVTEKGKDVELRCDPISGHTALYWYRQSLGQGLEFLIYFQGNSAPDKSGLPSDRFSAERTGGSVSTLTIQRTQQEDSAVYLCASSSTGGRQETQYFGPGTRLLVL.

A few counts support this clonotype. The rearrangement joins TRBV13 to TRBJ2-7; 9 nucleotides align to TRBD1. V lost 2 bases and J lost 2; bases outside the gene matches: 1. Germline V gene data show CDR1 as PRHDT and CDR2 as FYEKMQ (reference sequence). This CDR3 has 14 residues. In DNA, the CDR3 is TGTGCCAGCAGCTTAAGACAGGGGGCCTACGAGCAGTACTTC. This sequence encodes CASSLRQGAYEQYF.

The chain combines TRBV5-1 with TRBJ2-7; the D is unclear. Trimming removed 0 bases at V and 3 bases at J, with 10 bases between. The CDR3 extends over 14 amino acids. CDR1 is SGHRS, CDR2 YFSETQ, per germline. Written as DNA, the CDR3 is TGCGCCAGCAGCTTGGGGGTGTATGTCTACGAGCAGTACTTC. Its protein is CASSLGVYVYEQYF.

This clonotype was observed once. This sequence joins TRBV9 and TRBJ2-1; D gene unclear. The CDR3 consists of 15 residues. V gave up 0 bases and J gave up 2 bases, with 9 bases separating them. CDR1 SGDLS and CDR2 YYNGEE come from the germline V gene. Here the CDR3 DNA reads TGTGCCAGCAGCGTAGCTATAGGGACCTACAATGAGCAGTTCTTC. Translating gives CASSVAIGTYNEQFF. Variable domain in full (rest from reference TRBV9 and TRBJ2-1): DSGVTQTPKHLITATGQRVTLRCSPRSGDLSVYWYQQSLDQGLQFLIQYYNGEERAKGNILERFSAQQFPDLHSELNLSSLELGDSALYFCASSVAIGTYNEQFFGPGTRLTVL.

The chain has TRBV9 and TRBJ2-1; tentatively, D is TRBD1 or TRBD2 (6 bases each). This CDR3 contains 15 residues. Germline V gene lookup returns CDR1 SGDLS and CDR2 YYNGEE. V lost 4 bases and J lost 1, with 12 bases in between. CDR3 bases: TGTGCCAGCAGCTTAGGGGGGATGTCCTACAATGAGCAGTTCTTC. Amino acids: CASSLGGMSYNEQFF. The full variable domain, with the rest looked up from reference TRBV9 and TRBJ2-1, is DSGVTQTPKHLITATGQRVTLRCSPRSGDLSVYWYQQSLDQGLQFLIQYYNGEERAKGNILERFSAQQFPDLHSELNLSSLELGDSALYFCASSLGGMSYNEQFFGPGTRLTVL.

The CDR3 DNA sequence: TGTGCCAGCAGCTTACGACGGGACAGGGAAGGCGCGCCGCGGGATGGCTACACCTTC. Its protein is CASSLRRDREGAPRDGYTF. The chain recombines TRBV5-6 with TRBJ1-2, with 9 bases fitting TRBD1. V was clipped by 2 bases and J by 6 bases; unmatched bases: 20. CDR1 is SGHDT, CDR2 YYEEEE, per germline. The CDR3 is 19 residues long.

This chain joins TRBV7-8 and TRBJ2-7; TRBD1 matches at 7 bases. Trimming at V came to 2 bases and at J to 4 bases, leaving 5 bases not matched to a gene. CDR1 SGHVS and CDR2 FQNEAQ come from the germline V gene. The CDR3 is made up of 14 amino acids. CDR3 DNA: TGTGCCAGCAGCTTACCCGACAGGGTTTACGAGCAGTACTTC. Its translation is CASSLPDRVYEQYF.

The V and J genes are TRBV2 and TRBJ2-7; D gene unclear. Germline V CDR1 and CDR2: SNHLY, FYNNEI. The CDR3 totals 15 residues. V was cut by 4 bases and J by 4 bases, with 17 bases left in between. CDR3 sequence reads: CASSADRHPLYEQYV. Written as DNA, the CDR3 is TGTGCCAGCAGTGCGGACCGGCACCCCCTTTACGAGCAGTACGTC.

The chain combines TRBV28 with TRBJ2-5; no definite D call. The CDR3 is made up of 14 amino acids. Trimming took 3 bases from V and 1 from J, leaving 9 bases between them. Germline values: CDR1 MDHEN, CDR2 SYDVKM. The CDR3 DNA follows: TGTGCCAGCAGTTTGCCGGGTTCCCAAGAGACCCAGTACTTC. Residues: CASSLPGSQETQYF.

The J gene is TRBJ2-1, the V gene TRBV19; 8 bases match TRBD2. Germline assignment: CDR1 LNHDA and CDR2 SQIVND (reference sequence). The CDR3 covers 14 residues. The V segment lost 5 bases and the J segment 1 base; nucleotides outside the gene matches: 1. The DNA of the CDR3 is TGTGCCAGTAGTCGACTAGCGTCCTACAATGAGCAGTTCTTC. This gives the protein CASSRLASYNEQFF.

J is TRBJ1-2 and V is TRBV19; 7 bases agree with TRBD1. V lost 5 bases to trimming and J lost 6 bases; unmatched junction nucleotides: 12. CDR3 length: 15 residues. The germline V gene encodes CDR1 LNHDA and CDR2 SQIVND (reference sequence). The CDR3 bases are TGTGCCAGTAGTCCGAAGACAGGGCCGTGGAATGGCTACACCTTC. Protein product: CASSPKTGPWNGYTF.

The CDR3 region has the DNA TGTGCCAGCAGCTATACAGTAGGGGGGCGTACTGAAGCTTTCTTT. This sequence encodes CASSYTVGGRTEAFF. The chain uses TRBV7-6 and TRBJ1-1; perhaps TRBD1 as D (6 bases). V lost 4 bases and J lost 5, with 17 bases in between. The CDR3 is 15 residues long. Germline loops: CDR1 SGHVS, CDR2 FNYEAQ.

The J gene is TRBJ2-3, the V gene TRBV13; no clear D gene. The V end was cut by 5 bases, the J end by 7 bases, with 10 bases between. Germline V gives CDR1 PRHDT, CDR2 FYEKMQ (reference sequence). The CDR3 has 12 amino acids. Here the CDR3 DNA reads TGTGCCAGCAGCAGTAGTACCAATACGCAGTATTTT. The encoded protein is CASSSSTNTQYF.

The rearrangement links TRBV6-5 to TRBJ1-1; D gene uncertain. The CDR3 has 17 amino acids. Germline-derived CDR1 and CDR2 are MNHEY and SVGAGI. V was shortened by 0 bases and J by 0 bases, with 14 bases between the two germline ends. CDR3 DNA: TGTGCCAGCAGTTACTCCCGTTCGGTGGGTTTGAACACTGAAGCTTTCTTT. Translated: CASSYSRSVGLNTEAFF.

The chain uses TRBV5-6 and TRBJ2-7, with D possibly matching TRBD1 (5 bases). The germline V gene encodes CDR1 SGHDT and CDR2 YYEEEE. This CDR3 contains 12 residues. Trimming took off 1 base at V and 6 bases at J, with 8 bases between the two ends. The CDR3 protein is CASSLSRVEQYF. The CDR3, as DNA: TGTGCCAGCAGCTTGTCCAGGGTCGAGCAGTACTTC.

This chain connects TRBV28 to TRBJ2-5; maybe TRBD2 (5 bases). The CDR3 has 15 amino acids. Germline CDR1 and CDR2: MDHEN and SYDVKM. V was clipped by 6 bases and J by 1 base, with 15 bases between them. The CDR3 nucleotides are TGTGCCAGCAGAGACGTGAGGGCTTCCCAAGAGACCCAGTACTTC. The encoded protein is CASRDVRASQETQYF. Full variable domain (missing parts from reference TRBV28 and TRBJ2-5): DVKVTQSSRYLVKRTGEKVFLECVQDMDHENMFWYRQDPGLGLRLIYFSYDVKMKEKGDIPEGYSVSREKKERFSLILESASTNQTSMYLCASRDVRASQETQYFGPGTRLLVL.

The chain carries TRBV7-9 and TRBJ2-1; the match to TRBD2 covers 12 bases. Unmatched junction bases numbered 10, after V lost 4 bases and J lost 9 bases. Germline V gives CDR1 SEHNR, CDR2 FQNEAQ (reference sequence). CDR3 length equals 16 residues. The CDR3 DNA sequence: TGTGCCAGCAGCTCTAGACTAGCGGGAGTTCTTGGTGAGCAGTTCTTC. Protein product: CASSSRLAGVLGEQFF.

The gene calls are TRBV29-1 and TRBJ1-1; D not certain. Germline V gene sequence: CDR1 SQVTM, CDR2 ANQGSEA. Trimming removed 5 bases from V and 4 bases from J, with 8 bases in between. CDR3 length: 11 residues. The CDR3 spells CSVFDTTEAFF. The CDR3, as DNA: TGCAGCGTTTTTGATACCACTGAAGCTTTCTTT.

The rearrangement uses TRBV7-6 and TRBJ1-2; a possible D gene is TRBD1 (5 bases). Germline CDR1 and CDR2: SGHVS and FNYEAQ. This CDR3 has 15 amino acids. Trimming removed 1 base at V and 0 bases at J, with 9 bases between. The CDR3 sequence: CASSLGQGANYGYTF. The CDR3 DNA sequence: TGTGCCAGCAGCTTAGGGCAGGGCGCTAACTATGGCTACACCTTC.

The chain couples TRBV10-2 to TRBJ1-2; the D gene is possibly TRBD1 (6 bases). Trimming took off 6 bases at V and 7 bases at J, with 15 bases between the two ends. CDR1 and CDR2 from the germline V gene are WSHSY and SAAADI. The CDR3 runs to 13 residues. The CDR3, as DNA: TGCGCCAGCAGCCTTACAGGGCCAAGTGGCTACACCTTC. Its protein is CASSLTGPSGYTF.

A single count supports this clonotype. The V call is TRBV15, the J call TRBJ1-1; no definite D call. Germline V lookup: CDR1 LNHNV, CDR2 YYDKDF (reference sequence). The CDR3 has 15 residues. V was cut by 0 bases and J by 3 bases, with 11 bases left in between. The CDR3 reads CATSREYIVDTEAFF. The CDR3 nucleotides are TGTGCCACCAGCAGAGAGTACATCGTGGACACTGAAGCTTTCTTT.

This clonotype was seen a handful of times. The chain combines TRBV29-1 with TRBJ2-7, with D perhaps TRBD1 (6 bases). The germline gives CDR1 SQVTM, CDR2 ANQGSEA. V lost 7 bases to trimming and J lost 0 bases, with 13 bases between them. The CDR3 is 13 residues long. DNA of the CDR3: TGCAGCGGGACCCAGGGGAGCTCCTACGAGCAGTACTTC. This sequence encodes CSGTQGSSYEQYF.

V gene TRBV3-1 combines with J gene TRBJ2-1, with 7 bases aligning to TRBD2. The length of the CDR3 is 15 residues. The trim removed 0 bases at V and 3 bases at J, leaving 2 bases unmatched. Germline V CDR1 and CDR2: LGHDT, YNNKEL (reference sequence). The CDR3 region is CASSQDGGGYNEQFF. CDR3 sequence (DNA): TGTGCCAGCAGCCAAGACGGCGGGGGCTACAATGAGCAGTTCTTC.